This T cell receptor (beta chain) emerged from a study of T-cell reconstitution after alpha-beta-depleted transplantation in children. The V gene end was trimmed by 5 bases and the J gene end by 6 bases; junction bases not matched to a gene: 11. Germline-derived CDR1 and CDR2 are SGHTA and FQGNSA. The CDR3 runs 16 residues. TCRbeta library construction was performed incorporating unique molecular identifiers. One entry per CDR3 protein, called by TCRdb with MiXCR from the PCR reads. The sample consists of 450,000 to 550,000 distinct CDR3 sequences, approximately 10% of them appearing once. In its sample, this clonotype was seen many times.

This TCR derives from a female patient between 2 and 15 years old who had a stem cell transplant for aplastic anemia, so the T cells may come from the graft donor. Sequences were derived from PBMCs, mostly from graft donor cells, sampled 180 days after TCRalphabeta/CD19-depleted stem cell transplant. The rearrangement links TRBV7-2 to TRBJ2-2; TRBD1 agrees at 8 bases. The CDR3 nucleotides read TGTGCCAGCAGCACGCGGACAGGGATAATGCCCGGGGAGCTGTTTTTT. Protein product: CASSTRTGIMPGELFF.